What follows are 10 T cell receptor beta chains derived from one specimen sequenced in a study of PD-1 blockade in classical Hodgkin lymphoma. Using immunoSEQ multiplex PCR, the repertoire was profiled, and TCRdb retains in-frame clones only, with some absent. This sample has 25,000 to 30,000 clones, with approximately 70% found just once. All trial patients relapsed after autologous stem cell transplantation. Source: peripheral blood mononuclear cells (PBMCs), taken before the second cycle of nivolumab. The source of these receptors is a human donor with classical Hodgkin lymphoma.

V and J are TRBV7-2 and TRBJ2-7; TRBD2 agrees at 7 bases. Losses at the gene ends were 2 bases for V and 0 bases for J; bases not matched to a gene: 4. CDR3 length: 15 residues. The V gene's germline CDR1 is SGHTA and CDR2 FQGNSA. The CDR3 coding sequence is TGTGCCAGCAGCTTATCTTTAGCGGGCTCCTACGAGCAGTACGTC. Its protein is CASSLSLAGSYEQYV.

This clone was recorded a few times. The rearrangement links TRBV25-1 to TRBJ2-2, with D unresolved. The CDR3 is made up of 16 amino acids. The germline V and J ends were trimmed by 6 bases and 5 bases, with 19 bases remaining between them. Germline V gives CDR1 MGHDK, CDR2 SYGVNS. The CDR3 spells CASSPGGSWMTGELFF. CDR3 bases: TGTGCCAGCAGCCCGGGCGGTAGTTGGATGACCGGGGAGCTGTTTTTT.

This clone was detected only a few times. The chain carries TRBV28 and TRBJ1-2; tentative D call: TRBD1 (5 bases). The V end was cut by 8 bases, the J end by 6 bases, with 16 bases between. Germline values: CDR1 MDHEN, CDR2 SYDVKM. The CDR3 contains 13 residues. This chain's CDR3 is CASATWDLNGYTF. The CDR3 DNA reads as TGTGCCAGCGCGACTTGGGACCTCAATGGCTACACCTTC.

This clone occurred many times. The CDR3 DNA sequence: TGCGCCAGCAGCCAAGGTTGGGAGACCCAGTACTTC. The encoded protein is CASSQGWETQYF. The chain recombines TRBV4-1 with TRBJ2-5; D is ambiguous. The CDR3 is 12 amino acids. The V and J ends lost 1 base and 5 bases respectively, with 5 bases between them. The germline gives CDR1 MGHRA, CDR2 YSYEKL.

This clone was seen only a few times. This rearrangement joins TRBV27 to TRBJ1-1, with a weak D call TRBD1 (6 bases). The CDR3 sequence is 14 residues long. Trimming stripped 3 bases from V and 5 bases from J, with 13 bases between. Looked up from germline, CDR1 is MNHEY and CDR2 is SMNVEV (reference sequence). In nucleotides, the CDR3 is TGTGCCAGCAGTTTTGGGGGGCCAGTTACTGAAGCTTTCTTT. It is translated as CASSFGGPVTEAFF.

The V gene is TRBV7-8, the J gene TRBJ2-1; 8 bases line up with TRBD1. This CDR3 region has 15 residues. Per germline, CDR1 SGHVS and CDR2 FQNEAQ. Trimming removed 3 bases from V and 4 bases from J; junction bases left unmatched: 5. The CDR3 reads CASSFPTGVYNEQFF. CDR3 coding DNA: TGTGCCAGCAGCTTCCCGACAGGGGTATACAATGAGCAGTTCTTC.

The count of this clone is one. This chain links TRBV9 with TRBJ2-1; D unresolved. Trimming cost V 0 bases and J 3 bases, with 7 bases left between them. The germline CDR1 and CDR2 sequences are SGDLS and YYNGEE. The CDR3 has 14 amino acids. CDR3: CASSVDPVYNEQFF. CDR3 DNA sequence: TGTGCCAGCAGCGTAGATCCGGTCTACAATGAGCAGTTCTTC.

The rearrangement links TRBV5-8 to TRBJ2-5; TRBD2 matches 9 bases. Germline trimming cut 6 bases from V and 4 bases from J; bases unmatched to any gene: 4. The CDR3 spans 13 residues. Germline V CDR1 and CDR2: SGHTS, YDEGEE. The CDR3 DNA reads as TGTGCCAGCAAGCGGGAGGTAACAGAGACCCAGTACTTC. The encoded protein is CASKREVTETQYF.

The chain combines TRBV6-5 with TRBJ1-6, with unresolved D. V lost 5 bases, J lost 8 bases, and 7 bases lay in between. Germline loops: CDR1 MNHEY, CDR2 SVGAGI. CDR3 size: 12 residues. CDR3: CASSMSDSPLHF. As DNA, the CDR3 is TGTGCCAGCAGTATGTCAGATTCACCCCTCCACTTT.

The chain carries TRBV28 and TRBJ2-7, with D perhaps being TRBD1 or TRBD2 (5 bases each). The germline CDR1 and CDR2 sequences are MDHEN and SYDVKM. Between the trimmed V and J ends, which lost 5 bases and 1 base, there was a span of 9 bases. This CDR3 has 13 amino acids. The CDR3 DNA follows: TGTGCCAGCAGTCGGGGACGGTCCTACGAGCAGTACGTC. The encoded protein is CASSRGRSYEQYV.